Each of the 15 T cell receptor beta chains below was sequenced from the same sample in a study of blood T cells in healthy people across ages. It was with a sample-barcoded 5' primer and a J-beta primer mix that a second PCR of about 6 to 12 cycles was run. A single record per CDR3 protein comes from TCRdb applying MiXCR to the 5' RACE reads. This sample carries about 680,000 distinct CDR3 sequences, around 49% of them seen once, and the ten largest clones take around a third. Sequenced: blood. These receptors were obtained from an older woman in good health.

This clonotype was seen a handful of times. The J gene is TRBJ2-5, the V gene TRBV9, with 9 bases lining up with TRBD2. The CDR3 loop spans 16 amino acids. The germline CDR1 and CDR2 sequences are SGDLS and YYNGEE. The V gene end was trimmed by 0 bases and the J gene end by 0 bases; junction bases not matched to a gene: 3. CDR3 sequence: CASSVASGRYQETQYF. In nucleotides, the CDR3 is TGTGCCAGCAGCGTAGCCAGCGGGAGGTACCAAGAGACCCAGTACTTC. The full variable domain, in which reference TRBV9 and TRBJ2-5 provide the parts outside the CDR3, is DSGVTQTPKHLITATGQRVTLRCSPRSGDLSVYWYQQSLDQGLQFLIQYYNGEERAKGNILERFSAQQFPDLHSELNLSSLELGDSALYFCASSVASGRYQETQYFGPGTRLLVL.

This clonotype was recorded a few times. The genes are TRBV20-1 and TRBJ2-5; D possibly corresponds to TRBD1 (6 bases). The CDR3 covers 16 residues. Between the trimmed V and J ends, which lost 5 bases and 2 bases, there was a span of 21 bases. The germline V gene has CDR1 DFQATT and CDR2 SNEGSKA (reference sequence). CDR3 DNA: TGCAGTGCTCCTCCCGGCCGCCGGACAGCTCAAGAGACCCAGTACTTC. It codes for CSAPPGRRTAQETQYF.

The V call is TRBV28, the J call TRBJ2-3; D is uncertain. CDR1 and CDR2 (germline): MDHEN, SYDVKM. The CDR3 sequence is 14 residues long. The ends were cut back, 5 bases at V and 1 base at J, with 10 bases in the middle. This CDR3 reads CASSRRSCTDTQYF. CDR3 sequence (DNA): TGTGCCAGCAGTAGAAGGAGCTGCACAGATACGCAGTATTTT.

The chain recombines TRBV7-3 with TRBJ2-2; 10 bases map to TRBD1. V was clipped by 4 bases and J by 7 bases; unmatched bases: 6. Germline CDR1 is SGHTA and CDR2 is FQGTGA. This CDR3 region has 15 residues. The DNA for the CDR3 is TGTGCCAGCAGCTCCGGGACAGGGGTTCTCGGGGAGCTGTTTTTT. Residues: CASSSGTGVLGELFF.

The DNA for the CDR3 is TGTGCCAGCAGCGGGACTAGCGGCCGCGGGAATGAGCAGTTCTTC. Its translation: CASSGTSGRGNEQFF. The V gene is TRBV7-2, the J gene TRBJ2-1, with 11 bases fitting TRBD2. Trimming removed 5 bases from V and 7 bases from J; junction bases left unmatched: 7. This CDR3 has 15 amino acids. Per germline, CDR1 SGHTA and CDR2 FQGNSA. The full variable domain, its missing parts supplied by reference TRBV7-2 and TRBJ2-1, is GAGVSQSPSNKVTEKGKDVELRCDPISGHTALYWYRQSLGQGLEFLIYFQGNSAPDKSGLPSDRFSAERTGGSVSTLTIQRTQQEDSAVYLCASSGTSGRGNEQFFGPGTRLTVL.

This chain connects TRBV29-1 to TRBJ2-7; tentative D call: TRBD2 (6 bases). This CDR3 has 11 amino acids. CDR1 and CDR2 (germline): SQVTM, ANQGSEA. Trimming stripped 6 bases from V and 3 bases from J, with 9 bases between. Here the CDR3 DNA reads TGCAGCGTCTCGGAGGGCTACGAGCAGTACTTC. It is translated as CSVSEGYEQYF.

The V call is TRBV20-1, the J call TRBJ2-3, with TRBD2 identical over 9 bases. Trimming removed 6 bases from V and 3 bases from J; junction bases left unmatched: 13. Germline V CDR1 and CDR2: DFQATT, SNEGSKA (reference sequence). The CDR3 has 16 amino acids. As DNA, the CDR3 is TGCAGTGCCCCAGTTCGTAGCGGGAGTCTAACAGATACGCAGTATTTT. Amino acid sequence: CSAPVRSGSLTDTQYF.

This clonotype turned up a few times. V is TRBV7-3 and J is TRBJ2-1, with D tentatively TRBD2 (7 bases). Trimming left V 2 bases short and J 2 bases short, with 10 bases between. CDR1 and CDR2 (germline): SGHTA, FQGTGA. This CDR3 contains 15 residues. Written as DNA, the CDR3 is TGTGCCAGCAGCTTATCGGGGGGCCCCTACAATGAGCAGTTCTTC. Its translation is CASSLSGGPYNEQFF.

This clonotype was observed a few times. CDR3 nucleotides: TGTGCCAGCAGTTTTCCCGGACAGGTTTCGGACGAGCAGTACTTC. This translates into CASSFPGQVSDEQYF. V gene TRBV28 combines with J gene TRBJ2-5; 7 nucleotides align to TRBD1. The end of the DNA aligns better with TRBJ2-7, so the J call may be wrong. Germline V gene data show CDR1 as MDHEN and CDR2 as SYDVKM. The CDR3 contains 15 residues.

This rearrangement joins TRBV7-9 to TRBJ2-3; D possibly corresponds to TRBD2 (6 bases). Trimming pared 2 bases from V and 4 bases from J, leaving 16 bases between. Germline V gives CDR1 SEHNR, CDR2 FQNEAQ (reference sequence). CDR3 length: 16 residues. CDR3 nucleotides: TGTGCCAGCAGCTTAATGTCGCGGGAATGGGCAGATACGCAGTATTTT. This sequence encodes CASSLMSREWADTQYF.

The gene calls are TRBV10-3 and TRBJ2-7; no clear D. The V gene's germline CDR1 is ENHRY and CDR2 SYGVKD. V was shortened by 0 bases and J by 5 bases, with 2 bases between the two germline ends. CDR3 length: 11 amino acids. Written as DNA, the CDR3 is TGTGCCATCAGTGAGTCGAACGAGCAGTACTTC. Residues: CAISESNEQYF.

The V gene is TRBV7-9, the J gene TRBJ2-5; 8 bases are shared with TRBD1. Germline CDR1 reads SEHNR; CDR2 reads FQNEAQ (reference sequence). After removal of 3 bases from V and 0 bases from J, the junction contained 3 bases not matched to a gene. The CDR3 has 15 amino acids. The CDR3 nucleotides are TGTGCCAGCAGCTTTCGGACAGGGAACCAAGAGACCCAGTACTTC. Encoded protein: CASSFRTGNQETQYF.

The chain combines TRBV12-3 or TRBV12-4 with TRBJ2-1; perhaps TRBD1 as D (6 bases). The CDR3 totals 13 residues. The germline V and J ends were trimmed by 9 bases and 1 base, with 10 bases remaining between them. As DNA, the CDR3 is TGTGCCAGTAAAACAGGGTCCTACAATGAGCAGTTCTTC. Residues: CASKTGSYNEQFF.

There are a few counts of this clonotype. V gene TRBV6-8 combines with J gene TRBJ1-5; 7 bases fit TRBD1. Germline V gene data show CDR1 as MNHGY and CDR2 as SAAAGT. This CDR3 has 15 residues. V lost 6 bases, J lost 3 bases, and 8 bases stayed unmatched. CDR3 amino acids: CASRYDRDHNQPQHF. The CDR3 bases are TGTGCCAGCAGGTATGACAGGGACCACAATCAGCCCCAGCATTTT.

The J gene is TRBJ2-3, the V gene TRBV9, with 8 positions matching TRBD1. Germline V gene data show CDR1 as SGDLS and CDR2 as YYNGEE. Losses at the gene ends were 2 bases for V and 0 bases for J; bases not matched to a gene: 5. CDR3 length: 16 residues. The CDR3 nucleotides read TGTGCCAGCAGCGTCCGGGACAGGACGAGCACAGATACGCAGTATTTT. Amino acid sequence: CASSVRDRTSTDTQYF.